These T cell receptor beta chains were read from a single sample in a study of Ad26.COV2.S vaccination and SARS-CoV-2 variants. The table came from immunoSEQ multiplex PCR; TCRdb's copy has only in-frame clones and leaves some out. The sample consists of about 440,000 clones, roughly 91% of them appearing once. Specimen: peripheral blood, collected in a trial of Ad26.COV2.S vaccine versus placebo. The receptors shown here come from a person between 18 and 65 years old who received the Ad26.COV2.S COVID-19 vaccine or a placebo. CDR3s include the opening cysteine and the closing phenylalanine or tryptophan. D genes are given only for firm matches. Not every row has a clone size; where given, it reads once, few, many or a size class.

V gene,clone size,J gene,D gene,CDR3 DNA,CDR3 protein
TRBV15,NA,TRBJ1-5,TRBD1,TGTGCCACCAGCCTCGACAGGGGCAATCAGCCCCAGCATTTT,CATSLDRGNQPQHF
TRBV6-5,NA,TRBJ1-2,NA,TGTGCCAGCAGTTACAGAAGGGCCGTAGGAGGCTACACCTTC,CASSYRRAVGGYTF
TRBV5-6,NA,TRBJ1-2,NA,TGTGCCAGCAGCTTGGGGAGGGATTTCAGTCTGGACTATGGCTACACCTTC,CASSLGRDFSLDYGYTF
TRBV5-4,NA,TRBJ2-2,NA,TGTGCCAGCAGCTTGCTTGGCCGGGGGAACACCGGGGAGCTGTTTTTT,CASSLLGRGNTGELFF
TRBV27,NA,TRBJ2-1,NA,TGTGCCAGCAGTTCACCGAACAATGAGCAGTTCTTC,CASSSPNNEQFF
TRBV14,NA,TRBJ1-4,NA,TGTGCCAGCAGCCAAGATAGAGACAAACTGTTTTTT,CASSQDRDKLFF
TRBV19,NA,TRBJ2-3,NA,TGTGCCAGTAAGGAAACAGGGCTTACCACAGATACGCAGTATTTT,CASKETGLTTDTQYF
TRBV5-4,NA,TRBJ2-3,TRBD2,TGTGCCAGCAGCTTGCTAGCGGGAGCTCCAGATACGCAGTATTTT,CASSLLAGAPDTQYF
TRBV12-5,NA,TRBJ2-4,TRBD1,TGTGCTAGTGGTTTGCCGCCGGAACAGGGGACGAGGTTGGCCAAAAACATTCAGTACTTC,CASGLPPEQGTRLAKNIQYF
TRBV3-1/TRBV3-2,NA,TRBJ2-5,NA,TGTGCCAGCACCCGATCCGGGACTGCTGAGACCCAGTACTTC,CASTRSGTAETQYF
TRBV15,once,TRBJ1-3,NA,TGTGCCACCAGCAAGCGATTCTCTGGAAACACCATATATTTT,CATSKRFSGNTIYF